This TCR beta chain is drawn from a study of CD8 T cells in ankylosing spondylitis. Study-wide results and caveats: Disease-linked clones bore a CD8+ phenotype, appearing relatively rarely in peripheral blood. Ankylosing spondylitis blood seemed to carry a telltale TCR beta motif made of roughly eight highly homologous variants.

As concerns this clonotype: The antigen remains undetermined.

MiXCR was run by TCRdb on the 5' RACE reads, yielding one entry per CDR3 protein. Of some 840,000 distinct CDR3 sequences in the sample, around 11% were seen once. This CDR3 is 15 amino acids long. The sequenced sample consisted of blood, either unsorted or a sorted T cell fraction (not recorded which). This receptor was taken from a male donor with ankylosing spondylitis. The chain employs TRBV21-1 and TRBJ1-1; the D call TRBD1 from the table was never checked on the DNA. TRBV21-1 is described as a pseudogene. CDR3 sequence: CASSAEDRTNTEAFF. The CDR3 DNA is TGTGCCAGCAGCGCCGAGGACAGAACTAACACTGAAGCTTTCTTT.